This T cell receptor (beta chain) was observed in a study of blood T cell repertoires in COVID-19. Study background: Collection of acute and convalescent COVID-19 samples took place in the United States, Italy and Spain.

The germline gives CDR1 SGHDT, CDR2 YYEEEE. This CDR3 is 16 amino acids long. V shed 3 bases, J shed 7 bases, and the junction held 12 bases outside the gene matches. Two negative PCRs, clearance, or symptom resolution characterized the recovered Cohort 3 donors. The assay was immunoSEQ multiplex PCR, and TCRdb's table has in-frame clones only and misses some. The sample records around 62,000 clones, 88% being singletons. The sample consisted of PBMCs or T cells enriched from blood (not recorded which). This TCR derives from a woman aged 40 to 50 who had recovered from COVID-19. The gene calls are TRBV5-6 and TRBJ1-2, with TRBD1 matching over 10 bases. The CDR3 DNA reads TGTGCCAGCAGCTCCCGAAGGACAGGGGGGCTGGGTGGCTACACCTTC. Amino acid sequence: CASSSRRTGGLGGYTF.